The clone carrying this T cell receptor beta chain was recorded at least ten times. The target antigen is unknown. The sample belongs to a study of regulatory T cells in long-lasting Graves disease. Time point denoted: persistent/refractory GD, antithyroid drugs over 5 years with positive TRAb. There was RNA extracted from PBMCs, and the TCR library was made from it. EDTA tubes collected 7.5 to 9.5 milliliters of peripheral blood. Broader study findings: Samples came from peripheral blood alone, without thyroid tissue. The TCR repertoire of persistent Graves' patients was less diverse than that of newly diagnosed ones.

The CDR3 consists of 15 residues. V dropped 6 bases and J dropped 6; count of bases not matched to a gene: 10. Germline CDR1 is SGHTA and CDR2 is FQGNSA. Combining iRepertoire HTBI primers with Arm-PCR of CDR3 regions, the authors built TCR beta libraries. Original processing methods: Identification of gene segments yielded more than 60 TRBV and some 14 TRBJ across samples. MiXCR, run by TCRdb on the multiplex PCR reads, gives a single entry per CDR3 protein. TCRdb, not the authors, supplied the V and J calls. The repertoire holds around 460,000 distinct CDR3 sequences, with 20% to 25% as singletons. V usage is TRBV7-2 and J usage is TRBJ1-5; 8 bases match TRBD1. Sequenced here: peripheral blood mononuclear cells (PBMCs), sampled when the disease was refractory, from a patient treated with antithyroid drugs. The sequence derives from a female donor with Graves disease. The CDR3 is CASSLAPQGGQPQHF. CDR3 DNA sequence: TGTGCCAGCAGTCTAGCACCACAGGGGGGTCAGCCCCAGCATTTT.